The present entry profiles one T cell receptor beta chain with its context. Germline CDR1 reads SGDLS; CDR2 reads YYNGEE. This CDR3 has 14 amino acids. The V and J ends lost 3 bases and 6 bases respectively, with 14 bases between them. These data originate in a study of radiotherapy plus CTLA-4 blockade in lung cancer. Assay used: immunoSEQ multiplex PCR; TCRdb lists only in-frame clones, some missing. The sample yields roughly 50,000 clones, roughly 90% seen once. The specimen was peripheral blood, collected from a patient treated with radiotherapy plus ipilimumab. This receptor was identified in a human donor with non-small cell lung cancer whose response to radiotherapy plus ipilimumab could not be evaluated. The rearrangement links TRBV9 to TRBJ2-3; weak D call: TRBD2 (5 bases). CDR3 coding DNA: TGTGCCAGCAGCGCGGGAAGCGGACCTGATACGCAGTATTTT. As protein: CASSAGSGPDTQYF.